The 32 T cell receptor beta chains below come from one sample, sequenced in a study of blood T cell repertoires in COVID-19. Repertoires were generated with immunoSEQ multiplex PCR, while TCRdb's copy carries only in-frame clones and drops some. The table lists approximately 440,000 clones, roughly 88% of them singletons. Source material: PBMCs or T cells enriched from blood (not recorded which). The receptors stem from a man between 18 and 35 years old who had recovered from COVID-19.

The rearrangement joins TRBV7-4 to TRBJ2-3; 8 nucleotides match TRBD2. Trimming removed 5 bases from V and 0 bases from J; junction bases left unmatched: 10. The CDR3 covers 17 residues. Germline CDR1 SGHVT, CDR2 SQSDAQ. The CDR3 nucleotides read TGTGCCAGCAGCGATAGCGGGACTTTCCAAAGCACAGATACGCAGTATTTT. Translated: CASSDSGTFQSTDTQYF.

This chain links TRBV14 with TRBJ2-7, with D tentatively TRBD2 (5 bases). CDR1 and CDR2 (germline): SGHDN, FVKESK. V lost 3 bases and J 4 bases, leaving 7 bases between the germline ends. The CDR3 sequence is 12 residues long. The CDR3 here is CASSHGMYEQYF. The CDR3 DNA is TGTGCCAGCAGCCACGGGATGTACGAGCAGTACTTC.

In this sample, this clone turned up once. The gene calls are TRBV4-1 and TRBJ1-1; the D gene is possibly TRBD1 (5 bases). The V and J ends lost 0 bases and 5 bases respectively, with 16 bases between them. Germline values: CDR1 MGHRA, CDR2 YSYEKL. The CDR3 contains 16 residues. CDR3 loop: CASSQDLVGGWTEAFF. Written as DNA, the CDR3 is TGCGCCAGCAGCCAAGATTTAGTCGGGGGTTGGACTGAAGCTTTCTTT.

This clone was counted a single time. V and J are TRBV27 and TRBJ2-7; a possible D gene is TRBD2 (6 bases). This CDR3 contains 15 residues. The V gene lost 4 bases and the J gene lost 4 bases, with 17 bases spanning the gap. Per germline, CDR1 MNHEY and CDR2 SMNVEV (reference sequence). The CDR3: CASSSHGTGSYEQYF. CDR3 in DNA: TGTGCCAGCAGTTCCCACGGGACTGGGTCGTACGAGCAGTACTTC.

The chain is built from TRBV4-2 and TRBJ2-5, with D unresolved. CDR1 is LGHNA, CDR2 YNFKEQ, per germline. The CDR3 is made up of 14 amino acids. The germline V and J ends were trimmed by 1 base and 2 bases, with 8 bases remaining between them. CDR3 bases: TGTGCCAGCAGCCAAGGGCGCGGACAAGAGACCCAGTACTTC. Translating it yields CASSQGRGQETQYF.

The gene calls are TRBV30 and TRBJ1-1; 8 bases agree with TRBD1. The CDR3 consists of 14 residues. J was trimmed by 2 bases and V by 4 bases; bases with no gene match: 6. The germline V gene has CDR1 GTSNPN and CDR2 SVGIG (reference sequence). The CDR3 loop is CAWNSQGGNTEAFF. In nucleotides, the CDR3 is TGTGCCTGGAATTCACAGGGGGGTAACACTGAAGCTTTCTTT.

The chain employs TRBV19 and TRBJ1-2; D unresolved. The V end lost 0 bases, the J end lost 6 bases, and 8 bases lay between the germline ends. This CDR3 is 13 amino acids long. Germline-derived CDR1 and CDR2 are LNHDA and SQIVND (reference sequence). This chain's CDR3 is CASSIDRGNGYTF. CDR3 bases: TGTGCCAGTAGTATAGATCGGGGAAATGGCTACACCTTC.

The chain is built from TRBV27 and TRBJ1-4; TRBD1 might be the D (5 bases). The CDR3 is 15 residues long. CDR1 and CDR2 (germline): MNHEY, SMNVEV (reference sequence). Deletions cut 7 bases from V and 8 bases from J, with 20 bases between. The CDR3 protein is CASTHGTGVGEKLFF. CDR3 coding DNA: TGTGCCAGCACTCACGGGACGGGGGTGGGGGAAAAACTGTTTTTT. The complete variable domain, with remaining parts taken from reference TRBV27 and TRBJ1-4, reads EAQVTQNPRYLITVTGKKLTVTCSQNMNHEYMSWYRQDPGLGLRQIYYSMNVEVTDKGDVPEGYKVSRKEKRNFPLILESPSPNQTSLYFCASTHGTGVGEKLFFGSGTQLSVL.

The V and J genes are TRBV5-4 and TRBJ1-6, with D possibly being TRBD1 (5 bases). CDR1 is SGHNT, CDR2 YYREEE, per germline (reference sequence). This CDR3 spans 14 amino acids. The V gene lost 3 bases and the J gene lost 8 bases, with 12 bases spanning the gap. Written as DNA, the CDR3 is TGTGCCAGCAGCTCCGACAGCCGAGATTCACCCCTCCACTTT. It yields the protein CASSSDSRDSPLHF.

This rearrangement joins TRBV13 to TRBJ2-1; a weak D match, TRBD1 (5 bases). The CDR3 is 13 amino acids. Germline V gene lookup returns CDR1 PRHDT and CDR2 FYEKMQ (reference sequence). Trimming took 5 bases from V and 4 from J, leaving 9 bases between them. CDR3 sequence (DNA): TGTGCCAGCAGCGCACAGGCGTACAATGAGCAGTTCTTC. Protein product: CASSAQAYNEQFF.

The chain links TRBV19 to TRBJ1-4; tentatively, D is TRBD1 (6 bases). Deletions cut 9 bases from V and 8 bases from J, with 19 bases between. Germline values: CDR1 LNHDA, CDR2 SQIVND (reference sequence). The CDR3 consists of 14 residues. Here the CDR3 reads CASSSQGMEEKLFF. CDR3 DNA sequence: TGTGCCAGCTCGTCCCAGGGGATGGAAGAAAAACTGTTTTTT.

The V and J genes are TRBV5-4 and TRBJ1-6; D is undetermined. Germline V lookup: CDR1 SGHNT, CDR2 YYREEE (reference sequence). V was cut by 10 bases and J by 4 bases, with 9 bases left in between. The CDR3 extends over 12 amino acids. In nucleotides, the CDR3 is TGTGCCGCCGCGGAGTATAATTCACCCCTCCACTTT. Its protein product is CAAAEYNSPLHF.

V gene TRBV6-6 combines with J gene TRBJ1-1; D is unresolved. The V end lost 5 bases, the J end lost 3 bases, and 16 bases lay between the germline ends. The V gene's germline CDR1 is MNHNY and CDR2 SVGAGI (reference sequence). This CDR3 region has 15 residues. DNA for the CDR3: TGTGCCAGCAGTCCCTCGATAGGAGGAGACACTGAAGCTTTCTTT. Translating gives CASSPSIGGDTEAFF.

V usage is TRBV6-2 or TRBV6-3 and J usage is TRBJ2-2, with D tentatively TRBD1 (6 bases). The V and J ends lost 2 bases and 4 bases respectively, with 14 bases between them. The germline V gene encodes CDR1 MNHEY and CDR2 SVGEGT. The CDR3 runs to 16 residues. The CDR3 reads CASSYTPQGSTGELFF. The CDR3 DNA is TGTGCCAGCAGTTACACCCCCCAGGGGTCCACCGGGGAGCTGTTTTTT.

This rearrangement joins TRBV21-1 to TRBJ2-1; the listed D gene, TRBD2, was not tested against the DNA. TRBV21-1 is an annotated pseudogene. The CDR3 runs to 16 residues. The CDR3 bases are TGTGCCAGCAGCTGCCGACGGAGATTCTCCTACAATGAGCAGTTCTTC. It is translated as CASSCRRRFSYNEQFF.

The rearrangement uses TRBV5-6 and TRBJ2-1, with D perhaps TRBD2 (6 bases). From germline, CDR1 is SGHDT and CDR2 YYEEEE. This CDR3 contains 13 residues. With 2 bases removed from V and 10 bases from J, the gap between germline ends came to 13 bases. The CDR3 spells CASSFLASGEQFF. The CDR3 bases are TGTGCCAGCAGCTTTTTAGCCAGCGGGGAGCAGTTCTTC.

The count of this clone is one. This chain connects TRBV7-8 to TRBJ2-7; the D gene is possibly TRBD1 (5 bases). The V and J ends lost 1 base and 8 bases respectively, with 21 bases between them. Germline loops: CDR1 SGHVS, CDR2 FQNEAQ. This CDR3 region has 16 residues. The CDR3 here is CASSLVSTGGKKQQYF. CDR3 nucleotides: TGTGCCAGCAGCTTAGTCTCCACAGGCGGAAAAAAGCAGCAGTACTTC.

This clone was found a few times. This sample also contains other DNA sequences that code for the same CDR3. The V gene is TRBV20-1, the J gene TRBJ2-7; D uncertain. V lost 6 bases, J lost 6 bases, and 9 bases lay in between. CDR1 and CDR2 from the germline V gene are DFQATT and SNEGSKA (reference sequence). The CDR3 spans 10 residues. CDR3: CSAAFGEQYF. Written as DNA, the CDR3 is TGCAGTGCCGCGTTCGGCGAGCAGTACTTC.

The chain combines TRBV15 with TRBJ1-1; 8 nucleotides agree with TRBD1. V was pared by 1 base and J by 5 bases, with 9 bases of the junction left unmatched. Germline lookup yields CDR1 LNHNV and CDR2 YYDKDF (reference sequence). The CDR3 loop spans 16 amino acids. The CDR3 loop is CATSRGQGASGTEAFF. CDR3 DNA: TGTGCCACCAGCAGAGGTCAGGGGGCGAGTGGGACTGAAGCTTTCTTT.

The J gene is TRBJ2-1, the V gene TRBV7-8; 10 bases are shared with TRBD1. This CDR3 spans 16 amino acids. Trimming cost V 5 bases and J 4 bases; bases outside gene matches: 8. Germline V gene sequence: CDR1 SGHVS, CDR2 FQNEAQ. The CDR3: CASSPRPGQGYNEQFF. In nucleotides, the CDR3 is TGTGCCAGCAGCCCTAGGCCGGGACAGGGGTACAATGAGCAGTTCTTC.

As concerns this clone: Mismatch with germline at one junction end may stem from a read error. The chain links TRBV24-1 to TRBJ1-2; no definite D call. CDR1 is KGHDR, CDR2 SFDVKD, per germline. This CDR3 region has 13 residues. The DNA of the CDR3 is TGTGCCAGCAGTTCCCCCGCGGGGAATGGCTACACCTTC. This sequence encodes CASSSPAGNGYTF.

V is TRBV5-1 and J is TRBJ2-2, with TRBD1 as a possible D gene (6 bases). V was trimmed by 6 bases and J by 4 bases, leaving 16 bases between them. There are 15 residues in the CDR3. Germline V gene sequence: CDR1 SGHRS, CDR2 YFSETQ. CDR3 sequence (DNA): TGCGCCAGCACCCCCGGGGAACAGGGCACCGGGGAGCTGTTTTTT. It specifies CASTPGEQGTGELFF.

This chain uses TRBV9 with TRBJ2-1, with no clear D. Germline V CDR1 and CDR2: SGDLS, YYNGEE. V lost 3 bases to trimming and J lost 4 bases, with 8 bases between them. This CDR3 is built from 13 residues. CDR3 DNA sequence: TGTGCCAGCAGCGGAGCCATTTACAATGAGCAGTTCTTC. Protein product: CASSGAIYNEQFF.

The rearrangement uses TRBV24-1 and TRBJ2-1, with 8 bases fitting TRBD2. Germline CDR1 is KGHDR and CDR2 is SFDVKD. V gave up 9 bases and J gave up 4 bases; unmatched junction bases: 7. This CDR3 is 14 amino acids long. The CDR3 reads CATAGAGGYNEQFF. The CDR3 DNA reads TGTGCCACCGCAGGGGCGGGAGGTTACAATGAGCAGTTCTTC.

The genes are TRBV2 and TRBJ2-5, with D perhaps TRBD2 (6 bases). V lost 6 bases and J 7 bases, leaving 18 bases between the germline ends. The CDR3 consists of 14 residues. Germline assignment: CDR1 SNHLY and CDR2 FYNNEI. CDR3 coding DNA: TGTGCCAGCAGAACGGGACTTTCTATCGGGACCCAGTACTTC. The encoded protein is CASRTGLSIGTQYF.

The chain couples TRBV13 to TRBJ2-7, with a tentative D call TRBD2 (6 bases). The CDR3 length is 15 residues. Germline-derived CDR1 and CDR2 are PRHDT and FYEKMQ (reference sequence). V lost 5 bases and J lost 7, with 21 bases in between. CDR3 sequence (DNA): TGTGCCAGCAGCCGATCCGGGACTCTGGGGCGAGAGCAGTACTTC. This gives the protein CASSRSGTLGREQYF.

The chain recombines TRBV29-1 with TRBJ2-7; 7 bases agree with TRBD2. The CDR3 sequence is 12 residues long. Germline assignment: CDR1 SQVTM and CDR2 ANQGSEA. V lost 5 bases to trimming and J lost 5 bases; unmatched junction nucleotides: 6. CDR3 amino acids: CSVLGRADEQYF. CDR3 DNA: TGCAGCGTTTTGGGGAGGGCCGACGAGCAGTACTTC.

The V gene is TRBV7-9, the J gene TRBJ1-1; TRBD1 matches at 11 bases. The CDR3 is 18 residues long. V shed 2 bases, J shed 0 bases, and the junction held 8 bases outside the gene matches. The germline CDR1 and CDR2 sequences are SEHNR and FQNEAQ (reference sequence). For the CDR3, the DNA is TGTGCCAGCAGCTTAAGAGGGACAGGGGGGTCCCTGAACACTGAAGCTTTCTTT. Translation gives CASSLRGTGGSLNTEAFF.

The chain employs TRBV11-2 and TRBJ1-5; 8 positions agree with TRBD1. Germline CDR1 is SGHAT and CDR2 is FQNNGV. The CDR3 has 13 residues. V was pared by 0 bases and J by 12 bases, with 4 bases of the junction left unmatched. For the CDR3, the DNA is TGTGCCAGCAGCTTAGATCCGGACAGGGTCCAGCATTTT. Translation: CASSLDPDRVQHF.

This sequence joins TRBV7-6 and TRBJ1-3, with TRBD1 as a possible D gene (6 bases). The CDR3 covers 16 residues. The germline V gene has CDR1 SGHVS and CDR2 FNYEAQ. V lost 3 bases and J lost 0, with 12 bases in between. The CDR3 DNA reads as TGTGCCAGCAGCTTTCTAACAGGGAGCTCTGGAAACACCATATATTTT. Translation: CASSFLTGSSGNTIYF.

The CDR3 DNA follows: TGTGCCAGCAGTGTTAATAGCAATCAGCCCCAGCATTTT. Protein sequence: CASSVNSNQPQHF. The chain carries TRBV27 and TRBJ1-5; D call uncertain. Germline CDR1 MNHEY, CDR2 SMNVEV (reference sequence). V lost 5 bases and J lost 0, with 5 bases in between. CDR3 size: 13 residues.

The CDR3 spells CSAGTGYEQYF. CDR3 DNA sequence: TGCAGCGCCGGGACAGGCTACGAGCAGTACTTC. This rearrangement joins TRBV29-1 to TRBJ2-7; 8 bases align to TRBD1. CDR3 length equals 11 residues. In germline, CDR1 is SQVTM, CDR2 ANQGSEA. V dropped 7 bases and J dropped 3; count of bases not matched to a gene: 2.